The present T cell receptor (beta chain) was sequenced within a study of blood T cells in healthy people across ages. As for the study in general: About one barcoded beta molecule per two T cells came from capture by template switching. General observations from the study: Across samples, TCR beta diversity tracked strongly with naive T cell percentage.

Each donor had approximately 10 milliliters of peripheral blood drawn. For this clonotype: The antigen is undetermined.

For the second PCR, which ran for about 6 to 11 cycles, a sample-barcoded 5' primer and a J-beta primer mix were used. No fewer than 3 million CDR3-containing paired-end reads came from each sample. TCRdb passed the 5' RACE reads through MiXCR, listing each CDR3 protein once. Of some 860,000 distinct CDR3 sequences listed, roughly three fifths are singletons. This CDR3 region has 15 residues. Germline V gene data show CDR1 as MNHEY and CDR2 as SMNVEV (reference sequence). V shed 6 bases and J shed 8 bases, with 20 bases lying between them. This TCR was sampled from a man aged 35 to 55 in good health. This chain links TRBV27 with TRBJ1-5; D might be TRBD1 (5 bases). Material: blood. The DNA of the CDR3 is TGTGCCAGCAGCGAGACGGGACTCCGGATTGAGCCCCAGCATTTT. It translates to CASSETGLRIEPQHF.